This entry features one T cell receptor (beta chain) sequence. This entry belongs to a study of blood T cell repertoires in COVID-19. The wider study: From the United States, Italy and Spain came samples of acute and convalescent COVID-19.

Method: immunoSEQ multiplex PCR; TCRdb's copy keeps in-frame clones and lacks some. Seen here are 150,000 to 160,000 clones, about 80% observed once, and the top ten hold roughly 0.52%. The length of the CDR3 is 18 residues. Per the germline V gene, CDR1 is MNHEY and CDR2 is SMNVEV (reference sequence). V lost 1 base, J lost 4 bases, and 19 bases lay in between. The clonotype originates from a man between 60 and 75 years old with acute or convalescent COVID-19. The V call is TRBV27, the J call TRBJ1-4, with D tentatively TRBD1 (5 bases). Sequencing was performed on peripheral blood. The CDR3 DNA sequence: TGTGCCAGCAGTTTATTGGGGGTAGTGGGGGGAAATAATGAAAAACTGTTTTTT. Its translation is CASSLLGVVGGNNEKLFF.